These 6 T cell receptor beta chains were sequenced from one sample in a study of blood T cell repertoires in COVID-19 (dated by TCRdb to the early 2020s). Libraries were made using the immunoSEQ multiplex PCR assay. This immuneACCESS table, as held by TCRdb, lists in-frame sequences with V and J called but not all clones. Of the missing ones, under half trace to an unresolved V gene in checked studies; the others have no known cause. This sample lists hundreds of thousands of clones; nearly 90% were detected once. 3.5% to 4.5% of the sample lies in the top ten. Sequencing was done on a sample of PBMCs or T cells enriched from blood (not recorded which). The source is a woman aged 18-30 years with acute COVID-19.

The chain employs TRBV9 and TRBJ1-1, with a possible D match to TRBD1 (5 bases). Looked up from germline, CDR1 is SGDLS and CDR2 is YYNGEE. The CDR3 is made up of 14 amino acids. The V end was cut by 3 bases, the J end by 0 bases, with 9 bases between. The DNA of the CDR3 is TGTGCCAGCAGCGGACAGTTAATGAACACTGAAGCTTTCTTT. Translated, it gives CASSGQLMNTEAFF.

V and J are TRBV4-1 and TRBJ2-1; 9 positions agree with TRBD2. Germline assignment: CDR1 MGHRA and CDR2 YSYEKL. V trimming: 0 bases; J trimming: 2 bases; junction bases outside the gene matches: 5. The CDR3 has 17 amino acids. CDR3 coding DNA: TGCGCCAGCAGCCAAGAAGGACTAGCGCGAACCTACAATGAGCAGTTCTTC. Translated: CASSQEGLARTYNEQFF.

CDR3 in amino acids: CASSAGTAYNEQFF. CDR3 DNA sequence: TGTGCCAGCAGCGCCGGGACAGCCTACAATGAGCAGTTCTTC. The rearrangement links TRBV27 to TRBJ2-1; 7 bases agree with TRBD1. The germline gives CDR1 MNHEY, CDR2 SMNVEV (reference sequence). This CDR3 region has 14 residues. Germline trimming cut 6 bases from V and 2 bases from J; bases unmatched to any gene: 4.

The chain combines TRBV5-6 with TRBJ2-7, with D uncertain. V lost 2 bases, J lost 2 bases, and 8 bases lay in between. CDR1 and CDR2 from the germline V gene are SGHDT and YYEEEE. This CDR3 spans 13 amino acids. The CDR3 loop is CASSFTSTYEQYF. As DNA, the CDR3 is TGTGCCAGCAGCTTTACGAGTACCTACGAGCAGTACTTC.

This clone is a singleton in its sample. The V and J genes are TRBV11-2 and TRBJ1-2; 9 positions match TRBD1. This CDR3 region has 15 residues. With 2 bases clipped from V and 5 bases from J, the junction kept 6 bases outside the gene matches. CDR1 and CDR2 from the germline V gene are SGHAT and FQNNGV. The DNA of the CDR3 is TGTGCCAGCAGCTTATCCTGGACAGGGGATTATGGCTACACCTTC. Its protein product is CASSLSWTGDYGYTF.

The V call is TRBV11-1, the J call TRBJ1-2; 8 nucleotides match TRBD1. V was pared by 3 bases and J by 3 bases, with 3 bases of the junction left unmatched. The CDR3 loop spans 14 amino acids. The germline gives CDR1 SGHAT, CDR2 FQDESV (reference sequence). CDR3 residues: CASSFDRGDYGYTF. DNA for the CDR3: TGTGCCAGCAGCTTCGACAGGGGAGACTATGGCTACACCTTC.